Presented here are 13 T cell receptor beta chains from one specimen sequenced in a study of response to subunit inactivated influenza vaccine. TCRdb re-analysed the RT-PCR reads in MiXCR, keeping a single row per CDR3 protein. The data hold 530,000 or so distinct CDR3 sequences, with roughly 23% observed a single time. The source material was CD4+ T cells sorted from PBMCs, sampled more than 4 days after vaccination. The origin of the receptors is a man aged 50 to 59 who received an inactivated influenza vaccine.

The rearrangement joins TRBV20-1 to TRBJ2-1, with TRBD2 identical over 12 bases. The CDR3 is 16 residues long. Germline CDR1 is DFQATT and CDR2 is SNEGSKA (reference sequence). The V gene end was trimmed by 1 base and the J gene end by 6 bases; junction bases not matched to a gene: 7. DNA for the CDR3: TGCAGTGCTAGAGGGCTAGCGGGAGGGGGCGGCAATGAGCAGTTCTTC. Its translation is CSARGLAGGGGNEQFF.

The V call is TRBV4-3, the J call TRBJ2-7; 8 nucleotides match TRBD2. CDR1 and CDR2 (germline): LGHNA, YSLEER. CDR3 length: 15 amino acids. V was pared by 2 bases and J by 3 bases, with 6 bases of the junction left unmatched. The CDR3 is CASSQSSGTIYEQYF. DNA for the CDR3: TGCGCCAGCAGCCAAAGTAGCGGGACCATCTACGAGCAGTACTTC.

Ten or more counts support this clonotype. The chain employs TRBV12-3 or TRBV12-4 and TRBJ2-7; maybe TRBD1 (5 bases). This CDR3 has 13 amino acids. The V end lost 5 bases, the J end lost 2 bases, and 10 bases lay between the germline ends. The CDR3 coding sequence is TGTGCCAGCAGTCCAACAGGAACCTACGAGCAGTACTTC. It yields the protein CASSPTGTYEQYF.

This clonotype occurred a few times. The chain links TRBV12-3 or TRBV12-4 to TRBJ1-5; TRBD1 aligns across 7 bases. The CDR3 runs 18 residues. V gave up 3 bases and J gave up 0 bases; unmatched junction bases: 11. This CDR3 reads CASSFAGTEPYSNQPQHF. Here the CDR3 DNA reads TGTGCCAGCAGTTTCGCCGGGACAGAGCCTTATAGCAATCAGCCCCAGCATTTT.

This clonotype was seen just once. This chain connects TRBV11-3 to TRBJ2-3, with 8 bases matching TRBD1. Trimming at V came to 1 base and at J to 1 base, leaving 7 bases not matched to a gene. This CDR3 spans 17 amino acids. The germline CDR1 and CDR2 sequences are SGHNT and YENEEA. The CDR3 DNA is TGTGCCAGCAGCTTAGGAATACAGGGGGGTCGCACAGATACGCAGTATTTT. Residues: CASSLGIQGGRTDTQYF.

There are a few counts of this clonotype. The genes are TRBV20-1 and TRBJ1-5; D ambiguous. The CDR3 length is 13 residues. Germline V gives CDR1 DFQATT, CDR2 SNEGSKA (reference sequence). V dropped 3 bases and J dropped 3 bases, with 9 bases sitting between them. CDR3 DNA sequence: TGCAGTGCTAGTATCAGTCCCAATCAGCCCCAGCATTTT. Translating it yields CSASISPNQPQHF.

The V call is TRBV3-1, the J call TRBJ2-1; D ambiguous. The CDR3 has 12 residues. Trimming took 0 bases from V and 8 from J, leaving 5 bases between them. CDR1 and CDR2 from the germline V gene are LGHDT and YNNKEL (reference sequence). The CDR3 DNA follows: TGTGCCAGCAGCCAAGACGAAGATGAGCAGTTCTTC. Its translation is CASSQDEDEQFF.

A few counts support this clonotype. This chain connects TRBV6-2 or TRBV6-3 to TRBJ1-1; 7 bases fit TRBD1. This CDR3 comprises 12 residues. The V gene end was trimmed by 2 bases and the J gene end by 11 bases; junction bases not matched to a gene: 5. The germline gives CDR1 MNHEY, CDR2 SVGEGT. This CDR3 reads CASSYPGQKAFF. Here the CDR3 DNA reads TGTGCCAGCAGTTACCCGGGACAGAAGGCTTTCTTT.

This chain uses TRBV10-3 with TRBJ2-5; D possibly corresponds to TRBD2 (5 bases). V shed 3 bases and J shed 5 bases, with 19 bases lying between them. Germline CDR1 ENHRY, CDR2 SYGVKD. This CDR3 spans 16 amino acids. The CDR3 DNA is TGTGCCATCAGTGAAGCACCCACTAGATTCGGCGAGACCCAGTACTTC. This translates into CAISEAPTRFGETQYF.

V gene TRBV28 combines with J gene TRBJ1-5; TRBD1 aligns across 7 bases. The CDR3 totals 17 residues. The junction had 6 bases not matched to a gene; V was cut back by 1 base and J by 0 bases. The germline V gene encodes CDR1 MDHEN and CDR2 SYDVKM. In DNA, the CDR3 is TGTGCCAGCAGTTTATATATGGGGGACAGTAGCAATCAGCCCCAGCATTTT. It encodes CASSLYMGDSSNQPQHF.

In its sample, this clonotype was seen a few times. The gene calls are TRBV4-2 and TRBJ2-1; the D gene could be TRBD1 or TRBD2 (6 bases each). The CDR3 sequence is 17 residues long. Germline CDR1 is LGHNA and CDR2 is YNFKEQ. V lost 1 base and J 2 bases, leaving 15 bases between the germline ends. CDR3 nucleotide sequence: TGTGCCAGCAGCCAAGCCGAGGGGGGCGGAACCTACAATGAGCAGTTCTTC. This codes for CASSQAEGGGTYNEQFF.

The rearrangement joins TRBV5-1 to TRBJ2-1; TRBD1 might be the D (5 bases). The CDR3 runs 14 residues. The V end lost 5 bases, the J end lost 6 bases, and 15 bases lay between the germline ends. In germline, CDR1 is SGHRS, CDR2 YFSETQ. For the CDR3, the DNA is TGCGCCAGCAGGCCGATTGTAGGGGCCAATGAGCAGTTCTTC. Protein: CASRPIVGANEQFF.

This clonotype occurred a few times. V is TRBV20-1 and J is TRBJ2-1, with 11 nucleotides matching TRBD2. The ends lost 2 bases at V and 9 bases at J; junction bases unmatched: 9. The CDR3 runs to 15 residues. CDR1 and CDR2 (germline): DFQATT, SNEGSKA (reference sequence). CDR3 region: CSARSSGRPLGEQFF. The DNA for the CDR3 is TGCAGTGCTAGATCTAGCGGGAGGCCTCTAGGTGAGCAGTTCTTC.